This is a list of T cell receptor beta chains from one sample in a study of shared clonotypes between healthy human individuals. Produced via immunoSEQ multiplex PCR; TCRdb's table is partial and in-frame only. The table lists approximately 480,000 clones, about 75% of them singletons, with roughly an eighth in the top ten. The specimen was PBMCs. Receptors originate from a woman in her forties in good health. Some clones in this sample may be carry-over from other donors' samples. CDR3s include the opening cysteine and the closing phenylalanine or tryptophan. The D gene is left open where the match is weak. Clone size is given for some rows only: seen once, a few or many times, or a class if the clone is expanded.

V	J	D	size	DNA	CDR3
TRBV7-2	TRBJ2-2	.	.	TGTGCCAGCAGCCCGGGGCCTAGGGCCGGGGAGCTGTTTTTT	CASSPGPRAGELFF
TRBV19	TRBJ2-7	.	.	TGTGCCAGTAGTAGTGTCACCGGAGGGCCCCCCTACGAGCAGTACTTC	CASSSVTGGPPYEQYF
TRBV23-1	TRBJ2-1	TRBD2	.	TGCGCCAGCCGCCCTCAGAGGACTAGCGGATACAATGAGCAGTTCTTC	CASRPQRTSGYNEQFF
TRBV6-5	TRBJ1-1	.	.	TGTGCCAGCAGTTATAGGACCGGGCAAGCTGAAGCTTTCTTT	CASSYRTGQAEAFF
TRBV18	TRBJ2-3	.	.	TGTGCCAGCTCCCCGGAGGGTAGAACAGATACGCAGTATTTT	CASSPEGRTDTQYF
TRBV9	TRBJ2-3	TRBD2	.	TGTGCCAGCAGCGTAATGGGGCTAGCGGGGTTCACAGATACGCAGTATTTT	CASSVMGLAGFTDTQYF
TRBV7-7	TRBJ2-5	.	.	TGTGCCAGCAGCTCTACCGGGACACCTCAAGAGACCCAGTACTTC	CASSSTGTPQETQYF
TRBV19	TRBJ2-2	.	.	TGTGCCAGTAGGGGGACGACAATGGGAGGGGAGCTGTTTTTT	CASRGTTMGGELFF
TRBV28	TRBJ1-2	.	.	TGTGCCAGCAGTTTAAGCTTTAACTATGGCTACACCTTC	CASSLSFNYGYTF
TRBV4-3	TRBJ2-3	TRBD2	many	TGCGCCAGCAGCCAGGGGATAGCGGGAGGGCGATCGTCGTTAGATACGCAGTATTTT	CASSQGIAGGRSSLDTQYF
TRBV9	TRBJ1-6	.	.	TGTGCCAGCAGCGGACGTTCAGGGCCCCTCCACTTT	CASSGRSGPLHF
TRBV30	TRBJ2-7	TRBD2	once	TGTGCCTGGAGTGTAGGGGTTAGCGGGAGTATTCTATACGAGCAGTACTTC	CAWSVGVSGSILYEQYF
TRBV2	TRBJ2-2	TRBD1	.	TGTGCCAGCAGATTCTCCGGGACAGGAGCTGGCGGGGAGCTGTTTTTT	CASRFSGTGAGGELFF
TRBV6-6	TRBJ2-7	TRBD1	once	TGTGCCAGCAGTTACCCGGAGCGGACAGGAAGCTACGAGCAGTACTTC	CASSYPERTGSYEQYF
TRBV11-2	TRBJ2-7	.	.	TGTGCCAGCAGCCCCCCTCCGGAGGGGCGCGAGCAGTACTTC	CASSPPPEGREQYF
TRBV27	TRBJ1-1	.	once	TGTGCCAGCAGTTTATTATCCGGGGCGCGGACTGAAGCTTTCTTT	CASSLLSGARTEAFF
TRBV19	TRBJ1-3	TRBD1	few	TGTGCCAGTAGTATCCCGGGACAGAGGCCTGGAAACACCATATATTTT	CASSIPGQRPGNTIYF
TRBV6-5	TRBJ2-3	.	.	TGTGCCAGCAGTTACTCGATAGAAGATACGCAGTATTTT	CASSYSIEDTQYF